The 29 T cell receptor beta chains presented below share a single source sample, sequenced in a study of blood T cell repertoires in COVID-19. The protocol was immunoSEQ multiplex PCR, while the TCRdb copy is restricted to in-frame clones and leaves out a portion. The sample includes 290,000 or so clones, about nine tenths of them seen just once. The source material was peripheral blood. The receptors were gathered from a man aged 18 to 30 with active or convalescent COVID-19.

The chain links TRBV10-1 to TRBJ1-1, with a possible D match to TRBD1 (6 bases). This CDR3 is 13 amino acids long. The germline gives CDR1 WNHNN, CDR2 SYGVQD (reference sequence). The V end lost 4 bases, the J end lost 2 bases, and 8 bases lay between the germline ends. The CDR3 here is CASSAQGNTEAFF. DNA for the CDR3: TGCGCCAGCAGTGCACAGGGAAACACTGAAGCTTTCTTT.

The CDR3 sequence is CASSSGGYPNTEAFF. CDR3 DNA sequence: TGCGCCAGCAGCTCGGGTGGTTATCCGAACACTGAAGCTTTCTTT. V and J are TRBV5-1 and TRBJ1-1; D gene ambiguous. Per germline, CDR1 SGHRS and CDR2 YFSETQ. The CDR3 length is 15 residues. Trimming removed 3 bases from V and 1 base from J, with 13 bases in between. Full variable domain (rest looked up from reference TRBV5-1 and TRBJ1-1): KAGVTQTPRYLIKTRGQQVTLSCSPISGHRSVSWYQQTPGQGLQFLFEYFSETQRNKGNFPGRFSGRQFSNSRSEMNVSTLELGDSALYLCASSSGGYPNTEAFFGQGTRLTVV.

This clone was seen a few times. The rearrangement links TRBV28 to TRBJ1-1; 7 bases agree with TRBD1. V shed 5 bases, J shed 3 bases, and the junction held 6 bases outside the gene matches. CDR1 MDHEN and CDR2 SYDVKM come from the germline V gene. The CDR3 length is 14 residues. The CDR3: CASSGPGQYTEAFF. The CDR3 nucleotides are TGTGCCAGCAGTGGACCGGGACAGTACACTGAAGCTTTCTTT.

The V and J genes are TRBV5-1 and TRBJ1-1; D unresolved. The germline V gene has CDR1 SGHRS and CDR2 YFSETQ. V shed 0 bases and J shed 1 base, with 7 bases lying between them. The CDR3 runs 14 residues. CDR3 sequence: CASSLGHPNTEAFF. In DNA form, the CDR3 reads TGCGCCAGCAGCTTGGGTCATCCGAACACTGAAGCTTTCTTT.

The chain has TRBV5-1 and TRBJ2-3; 11 bases are a match to TRBD2. The germline CDR1 and CDR2 sequences are SGHRS and YFSETQ. Losses at the gene ends were 4 bases for V and 2 bases for J; bases not matched to a gene: 3. The CDR3 spans 15 residues. The DNA of the CDR3 is TGCGCCAGCAGCGGTAGCGGGAGGGCCACAGATACGCAGTATTTT. Encoded protein: CASSGSGRATDTQYF.

The V gene is TRBV10-1, the J gene TRBJ2-7, with D maybe TRBD1 (5 bases). Trimming cost V 10 bases and J 0 bases, with 13 bases left between them. Germline V gene data show CDR1 as WNHNN and CDR2 as SYGVQD (reference sequence). The CDR3 spans 13 residues. In nucleotides, the CDR3 is TGCGCCACTACTCTGACAGCCTCCTACGAGCAGTACTTC. Translation: CATTLTASYEQYF.

The genes are TRBV5-1 and TRBJ2-2, with 9 bases that match TRBD1. Losses at the gene ends were 5 bases for V and 4 bases for J; bases not matched to a gene: 3. The CDR3 has 14 residues. CDR1 is SGHRS, CDR2 YFSETQ, per germline. As DNA, the CDR3 is TGCGCCAGCAGGGGGACAGGGAGCACCGGGGAGCTGTTTTTT. Translating it yields CASRGTGSTGELFF.

This chain connects TRBV6-5 to TRBJ2-1, with TRBD2 as a possible D gene (6 bases). The CDR3 is 14 residues long. The V and J ends lost 7 bases and 6 bases respectively, with 16 bases between them. Germline CDR1 is MNHEY and CDR2 is SVGAGI. The CDR3 loop reads CASKSHGGRNEQFF. The CDR3 nucleotides read TGTGCCAGCAAATCCCACGGAGGGCGCAATGAGCAGTTCTTC.

The gene calls are TRBV6-5 and TRBJ2-7; D possibly corresponds to TRBD1 (6 bases). Per germline, CDR1 MNHEY and CDR2 SVGAGI. V was pared by 0 bases and J by 4 bases, with 10 bases between. The CDR3 is made up of 14 amino acids. The CDR3 DNA reads TGTGCCAGCAGTTACTCGGGGGCGCGGTACGAGCAGTACTTC. Protein: CASSYSGARYEQYF.

The rearrangement joins TRBV7-9 to TRBJ2-1; 10 bases align to TRBD2. V lost 6 bases, J lost 10 bases, and 12 bases stayed unmatched. Germline V gives CDR1 SEHNR, CDR2 FQNEAQ (reference sequence). This CDR3 comprises 15 residues. This CDR3 is CASSPSGGATMEQFF. The CDR3, as DNA: TGTGCCAGCAGTCCAAGCGGGGGGGCAACAATGGAGCAGTTCTTC.

This clone showed up just once. The rearrangement uses TRBV28 and TRBJ2-1, with 8 bases matching TRBD2. The junction had 8 bases not matched to a gene; V was cut back by 5 bases and J by 8 bases. The germline gives CDR1 MDHEN, CDR2 SYDVKM. The CDR3 length is 14 residues. This CDR3 is CASSLGLEAHEQFF. CDR3 bases: TGTGCCAGCAGTCTGGGACTAGAGGCTCATGAGCAGTTCTTC.

This chain connects TRBV20-1 to TRBJ2-7, with D perhaps matching TRBD2 (6 bases). The CDR3 contains 14 residues. The V and J ends lost 3 bases and 2 bases respectively, with 14 bases between them. The germline gives CDR1 DFQATT, CDR2 SNEGSKA (reference sequence). The CDR3 reads CSASSGPRTYEQYF. Here the CDR3 DNA reads TGCAGTGCTAGTAGCGGACCGAGGACCTACGAGCAGTACTTC.

This sequence joins TRBV7-9 and TRBJ2-1; TRBD2 matches at 8 bases. The germline V gene has CDR1 SEHNR and CDR2 FQNEAQ (reference sequence). Trimming took 5 bases from V and 5 from J; bases not matched to a gene: 5. The length of the CDR3 is 14 residues. CDR3 nucleotide sequence: TGTGCCAGCAGCGTTAGCGGGGCCGACAATGAGCAGTTCTTC. It codes for CASSVSGADNEQFF.

This rearrangement joins TRBV5-6 to TRBJ2-5; D gene ambiguous. The CDR3 extends over 16 amino acids. The V gene lost 4 bases and the J gene lost 5 bases, with 21 bases spanning the gap. CDR1 is SGHDT, CDR2 YYEEEE, per germline. CDR3 protein: CASSPSRRVPWETQYF. The CDR3 DNA sequence: TGTGCCAGCAGCCCTTCACGTCGGGTCCCATGGGAGACCCAGTACTTC.

The count of this clone is one. The V call is TRBV9, the J call TRBJ2-1; TRBD2 matches at 14 bases. V trimming: 3 bases; J trimming: 2 bases; junction bases outside the gene matches: 13. The CDR3 sequence is 20 residues long. CDR1 and CDR2 (germline): SGDLS, YYNGEE. For the CDR3, the DNA is TGTGCCAGCAGCGAAAAAGGGGGACTAGCGGGAGCCCACCCCTACAATGAGCAGTTCTTC. This sequence encodes CASSEKGGLAGAHPYNEQFF.

This rearrangement joins TRBV6-4 to TRBJ2-3; 8 positions agree with TRBD2. This CDR3 has 15 residues. J lost 4 bases, V lost 0 bases, and 3 bases had no gene match. Germline CDR1 is MRHNA and CDR2 is SNTAGT. In DNA, the CDR3 is TGTGCCAGCAGTGACTCGGGACTAGATGCAGATACGCAGTATTTT. Translated: CASSDSGLDADTQYF.

The rearrangement links TRBV7-2 to TRBJ2-7; D may be TRBD1 (5 bases). Germline assignment: CDR1 SGHTA and CDR2 FQGNSA. V lost 5 bases and J lost 0, with 14 bases in between. This CDR3 comprises 15 residues. The CDR3 DNA follows: TGTGCCAGCAGCCCGATGAGAGACAGCTCCTACGAGCAGTACTTC. Its translation is CASSPMRDSSYEQYF. The full variable domain, in which reference TRBV7-2 and TRBJ2-7 provide the parts outside the CDR3, is GAGVSQSPSNKVTEKGKDVELRCDPISGHTALYWYRQSLGQGLEFLIYFQGNSAPDKSGLPSDRFSAERTGGSVSTLTIQRTQQEDSAVYLCASSPMRDSSYEQYFGPGTRLTVT.

This sequence joins TRBV11-2 and TRBJ2-5; D possibly corresponds to TRBD2 (6 bases). With 2 bases removed from V and 7 bases from J, the gap between germline ends came to 20 bases. Germline V gene sequence: CDR1 SGHAT, CDR2 FQNNGV. The CDR3 is made up of 16 amino acids. The CDR3 is CASSLITGARPGTQYF. In nucleotides, the CDR3 is TGTGCCAGCAGCTTAATTACGGGAGCTCGGCCGGGGACCCAGTACTTC.

The chain carries TRBV4-3 and TRBJ1-4, with D hard to call. The length of the CDR3 is 15 residues. From germline, CDR1 is LGHNA and CDR2 YSLEER. Deletions cut 4 bases from V and 7 bases from J, with 16 bases between. The CDR3 nucleotides read TGCGCCAGCAGCCGACTTTGGGAGCCTCTTGAAAAACTGTTTTTT. Protein product: CASSRLWEPLEKLFF.

The J gene is TRBJ2-1, the V gene TRBV28; 9 positions match TRBD1. With 5 bases clipped from V and 2 bases from J, the junction kept 16 bases outside the gene matches. From germline, CDR1 is MDHEN and CDR2 SYDVKM. This CDR3 is 19 amino acids long. The CDR3 reads CASSIPQEPRDRAYNEQFF. The DNA of the CDR3 is TGTGCCAGCAGTATTCCTCAAGAACCCCGGGACAGGGCCTACAATGAGCAGTTCTTC.

Details on this clone: Other DNA sequences in this specimen translate into the identical CDR3. The gene calls are TRBV28 and TRBJ2-7; D gene ambiguous. With 4 bases removed from V and 2 bases from J, the gap between germline ends came to 3 bases. This CDR3 has 11 amino acids. Germline CDR1 reads MDHEN; CDR2 reads SYDVKM. The DNA for the CDR3 is TGTGCCAGCAGTTCCGCCTACGAGCAGTACTTC. Its translation: CASSSAYEQYF.

This chain joins TRBV21-1 and TRBJ1-5; TRBD1, the table's D call, was not compared with the DNA. TRBV21-1 is a documented pseudogene. This CDR3 has 16 residues. The CDR3 region is CASSPTKAGVGQPQHF. DNA for the CDR3: TGTGCCAGCAGCCCCACAAAAGCAGGGGTTGGTCAGCCCCAGCATTTT.

This sequence joins TRBV27 and TRBJ1-4; D call uncertain. CDR1 and CDR2 from the germline V gene are MNHEY and SMNVEV (reference sequence). Trimming left V 0 bases short and J 8 bases short, with 10 bases between. The CDR3 totals 14 residues. The CDR3 coding sequence is TGTGCCAGCAGTTTATCCGGGGTTGTCGAAAAACTGTTTTTT. Its protein is CASSLSGVVEKLFF.

The chain uses TRBV7-3 and TRBJ2-1; no reliable D call. CDR1 is SGHTA, CDR2 FQGTGA, per germline. This CDR3 contains 14 residues. V was shortened by 2 bases and J by 7 bases, with 12 bases between the two germline ends. Here the CDR3 DNA reads TGTGCCAGCAGCTTAGCGTCCGCCATTAATGAGCAGTTCTTC. This codes for CASSLASAINEQFF.

The chain employs TRBV9 and TRBJ1-1; maybe TRBD1 (5 bases). CDR1 is SGDLS and CDR2 is YYNGEE in the germline V gene. Trimming removed 4 bases at V and 4 bases at J, with 17 bases between. The CDR3 spans 15 residues. CDR3 coding DNA: TGTGCCAGCAGCCAAATCGTACTGACAGCCACTGAAGCTTTCTTT. Translating it yields CASSQIVLTATEAFF.

DNA for the CDR3: TGTGCCAGCAGTGAGTATGGACAGGGGGCGCTTGTTTTGCTGCGCGGAAACACCATATATTTT. Its protein product is CASSEYGQGALVLLRGNTIYF. This chain connects TRBV2 to TRBJ1-3; 11 bases are shared with TRBD1. The CDR3 covers 21 residues. Germline V gene sequence: CDR1 SNHLY, CDR2 FYNNEI. Trimming took 3 bases from V and 4 from J; bases not matched to a gene: 20.

The chain joins TRBV5-1 to TRBJ2-1; 8 nucleotides align to TRBD2. CDR1 SGHRS and CDR2 YFSETQ come from the germline V gene. With V trimmed by 0 bases and J by 1 base, 3 bases remained unmatched. The CDR3 is made up of 16 amino acids. In nucleotides, the CDR3 is TGCGCCAGCAGCTTGGATCCTAGCGGGTCCTACAATGAGCAGTTCTTC. Translating gives CASSLDPSGSYNEQFF.

V is TRBV7-9 and J is TRBJ2-1, with D possibly being TRBD1 (5 bases). Trimming shortened V by 2 bases and J by 1 base, and 6 bases separated the two germline ends. The CDR3 extends over 14 amino acids. Looked up from germline, CDR1 is SEHNR and CDR2 is FQNEAQ (reference sequence). Written as DNA, the CDR3 is TGTGCCAGCAGCTTAACAGGATCCTACAATGAGCAGTTCTTC. This translates into CASSLTGSYNEQFF.

CDR3 coding DNA: TGTGCCAGTAGTACCGGGACTAGCGGGGAACGGGGATACGAGCAGTACTTC. This translates into CASSTGTSGERGYEQYF. The rearrangement joins TRBV19 to TRBJ2-7; TRBD2 matches 13 bases. Germline V lookup: CDR1 LNHDA, CDR2 SQIVND (reference sequence). The V and J ends lost 4 bases and 4 bases, in that order; junction bases with no gene match: 10. The CDR3 consists of 17 residues.